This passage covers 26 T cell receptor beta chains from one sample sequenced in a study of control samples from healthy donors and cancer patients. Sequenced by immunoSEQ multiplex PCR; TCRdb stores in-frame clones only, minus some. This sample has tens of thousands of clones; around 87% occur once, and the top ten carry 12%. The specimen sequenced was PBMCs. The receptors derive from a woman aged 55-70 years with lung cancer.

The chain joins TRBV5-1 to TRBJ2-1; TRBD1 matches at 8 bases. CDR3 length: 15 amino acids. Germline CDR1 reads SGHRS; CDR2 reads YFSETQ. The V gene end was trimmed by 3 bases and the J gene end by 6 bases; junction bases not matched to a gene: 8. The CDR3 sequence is CASSYGQGGSNEQFF. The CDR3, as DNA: TGCGCCAGCAGCTATGGACAGGGTGGGAGCAATGAGCAGTTCTTC.

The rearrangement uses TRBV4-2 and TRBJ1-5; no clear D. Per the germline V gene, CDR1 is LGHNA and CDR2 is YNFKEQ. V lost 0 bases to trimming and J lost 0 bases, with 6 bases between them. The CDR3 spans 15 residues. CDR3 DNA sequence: TGTGCCAGCAGCCAAGACGGAAATAGCAATCAGCCCCAGCATTTT. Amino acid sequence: CASSQDGNSNQPQHF.

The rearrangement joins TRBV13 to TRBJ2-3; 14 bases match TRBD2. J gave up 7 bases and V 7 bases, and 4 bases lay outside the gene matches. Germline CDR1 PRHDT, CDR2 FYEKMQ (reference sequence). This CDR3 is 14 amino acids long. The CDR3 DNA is TGTGCCAGCACCCGGACTAGCGGGAGGTATACGCAGTATTTT. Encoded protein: CASTRTSGRYTQYF.

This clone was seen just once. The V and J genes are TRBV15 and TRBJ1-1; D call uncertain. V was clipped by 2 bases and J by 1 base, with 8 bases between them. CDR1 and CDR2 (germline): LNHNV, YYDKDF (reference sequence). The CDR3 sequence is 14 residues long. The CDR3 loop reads CATSRTDGNTEAFF. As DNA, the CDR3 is TGTGCCACCAGCAGAACAGACGGGAACACTGAAGCTTTCTTT.

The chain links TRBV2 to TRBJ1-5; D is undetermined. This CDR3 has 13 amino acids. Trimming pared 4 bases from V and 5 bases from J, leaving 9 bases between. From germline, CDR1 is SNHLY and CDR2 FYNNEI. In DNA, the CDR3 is TGTGCCAGCAGTGGCAAAGTGGATCAGCCCCAGCATTTT. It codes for CASSGKVDQPQHF.

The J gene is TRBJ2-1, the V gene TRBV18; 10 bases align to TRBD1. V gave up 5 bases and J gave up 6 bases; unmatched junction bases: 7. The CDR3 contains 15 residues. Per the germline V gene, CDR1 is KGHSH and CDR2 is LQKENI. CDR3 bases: TGTGCCAGCTCATTTTCGGGACAGGGGAGCAATGAGCAGTTCTTC. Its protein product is CASSFSGQGSNEQFF.

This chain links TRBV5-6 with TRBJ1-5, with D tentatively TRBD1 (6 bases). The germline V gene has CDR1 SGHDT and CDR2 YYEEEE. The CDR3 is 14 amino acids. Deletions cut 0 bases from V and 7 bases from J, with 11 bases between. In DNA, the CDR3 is TGTGCCAGCAGCTTGGGCAGGGGAGGCCAGCCCCAGCATTTT. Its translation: CASSLGRGGQPQHF.

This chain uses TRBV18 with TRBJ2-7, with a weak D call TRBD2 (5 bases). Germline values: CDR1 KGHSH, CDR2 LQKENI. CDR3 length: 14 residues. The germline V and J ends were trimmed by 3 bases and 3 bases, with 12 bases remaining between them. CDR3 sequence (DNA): TGTGCCAGCTCACCGAGAGGGCTTATCTACGAGCAGTACTTC. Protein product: CASSPRGLIYEQYF.

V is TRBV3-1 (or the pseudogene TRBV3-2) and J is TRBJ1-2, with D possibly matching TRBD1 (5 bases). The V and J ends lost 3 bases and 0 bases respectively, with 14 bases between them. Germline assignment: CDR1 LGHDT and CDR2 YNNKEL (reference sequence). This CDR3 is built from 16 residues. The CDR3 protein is CASSQGGGAPNYGYTF. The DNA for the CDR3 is TGTGCCAGCAGCCAGGGAGGAGGGGCCCCTAACTATGGCTACACCTTC.

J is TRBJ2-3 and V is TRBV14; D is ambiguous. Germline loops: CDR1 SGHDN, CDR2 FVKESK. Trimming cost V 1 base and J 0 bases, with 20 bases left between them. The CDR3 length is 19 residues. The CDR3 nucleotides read TGTGCCAGCAGCCAAGGACCTAAGGCGGCCGCTGCTAGCACAGATACGCAGTATTTT. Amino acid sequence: CASSQGPKAAAASTDTQYF.

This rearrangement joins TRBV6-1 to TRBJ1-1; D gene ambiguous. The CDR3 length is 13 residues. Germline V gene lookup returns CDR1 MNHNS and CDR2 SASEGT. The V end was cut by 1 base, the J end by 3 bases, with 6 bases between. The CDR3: CASSEVGHTEAFF. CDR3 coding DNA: TGTGCCAGCAGTGAAGTAGGCCACACTGAAGCTTTCTTT.

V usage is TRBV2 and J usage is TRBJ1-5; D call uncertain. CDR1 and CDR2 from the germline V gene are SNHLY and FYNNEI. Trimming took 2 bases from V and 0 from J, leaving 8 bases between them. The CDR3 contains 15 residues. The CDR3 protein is CASSEQAYSNQPQHF. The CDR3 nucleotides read TGTGCCAGCAGTGAACAGGCGTATAGCAATCAGCCCCAGCATTTT.

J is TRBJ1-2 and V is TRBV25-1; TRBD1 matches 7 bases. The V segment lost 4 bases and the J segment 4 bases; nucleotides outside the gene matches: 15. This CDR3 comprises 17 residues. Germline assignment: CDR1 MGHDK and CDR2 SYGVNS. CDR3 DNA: TGTGCCAGCAGTGCCTCCTGGGGCCAGGGGGTGAGCTATGGCTACACCTTC. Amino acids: CASSASWGQGVSYGYTF.

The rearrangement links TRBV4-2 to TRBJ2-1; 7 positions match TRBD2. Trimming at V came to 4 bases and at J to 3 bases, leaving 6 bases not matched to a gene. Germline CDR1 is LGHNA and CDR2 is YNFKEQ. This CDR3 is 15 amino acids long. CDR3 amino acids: CASSPGVAGYNEQFF. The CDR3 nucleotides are TGTGCCAGCAGCCCGGGAGTAGCGGGCTACAATGAGCAGTTCTTC.

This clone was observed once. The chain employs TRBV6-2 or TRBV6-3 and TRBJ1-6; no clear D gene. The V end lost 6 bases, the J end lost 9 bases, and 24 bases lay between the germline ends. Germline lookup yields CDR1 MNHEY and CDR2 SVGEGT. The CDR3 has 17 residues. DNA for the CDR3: TGTGCCAGCAGCCCTCCCGGGGTAGCCCGGCTTTCTTCACCCCTCCACTTT. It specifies CASSPPGVARLSSPLHF.

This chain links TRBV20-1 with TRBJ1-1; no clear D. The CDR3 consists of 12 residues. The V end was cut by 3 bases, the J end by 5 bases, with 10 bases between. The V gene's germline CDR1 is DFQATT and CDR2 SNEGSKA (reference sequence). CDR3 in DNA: TGCAGTGCTAGTATGGGGATGACTGAAGCTTTCTTT. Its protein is CSASMGMTEAFF.

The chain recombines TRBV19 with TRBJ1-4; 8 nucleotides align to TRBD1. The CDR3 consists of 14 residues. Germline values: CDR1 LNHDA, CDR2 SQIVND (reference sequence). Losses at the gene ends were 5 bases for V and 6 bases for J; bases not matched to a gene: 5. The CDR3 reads CASSAGTGYEKLFF. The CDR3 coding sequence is TGTGCCAGTAGTGCCGGGACAGGATATGAAAAACTGTTTTTT. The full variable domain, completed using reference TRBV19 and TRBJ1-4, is DGGITQSPKYLFRKEGQNVTLSCEQNLNHDAMYWYRQDPGQGLRLIYYSQIVNDFQKGDIAEGYSVSREKKESFPLTVTSAQKNPTAFYLCASSAGTGYEKLFFGSGTQLSVL.

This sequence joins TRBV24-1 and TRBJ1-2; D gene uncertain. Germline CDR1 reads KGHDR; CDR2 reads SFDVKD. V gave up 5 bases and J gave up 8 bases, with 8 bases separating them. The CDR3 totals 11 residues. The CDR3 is CATSGEVGYTF. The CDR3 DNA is TGTGCCACCAGTGGTGAGGTCGGCTACACCTTC.

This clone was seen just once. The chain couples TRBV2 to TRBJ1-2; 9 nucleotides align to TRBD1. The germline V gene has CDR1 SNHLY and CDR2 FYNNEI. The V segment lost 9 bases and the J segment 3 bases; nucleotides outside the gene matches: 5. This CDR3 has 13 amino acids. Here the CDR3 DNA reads TGTGCCAGGGGACAGGGTGACCACTATGGCTACACCTTC. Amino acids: CARGQGDHYGYTF.

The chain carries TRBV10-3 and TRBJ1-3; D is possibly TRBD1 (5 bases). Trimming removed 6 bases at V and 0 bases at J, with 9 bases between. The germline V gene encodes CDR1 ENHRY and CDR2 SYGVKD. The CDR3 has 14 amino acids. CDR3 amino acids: CAIRDTFSGNTIYF. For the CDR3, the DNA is TGTGCCATCAGGGACACTTTCTCTGGAAACACCATATATTTT.

The CDR3 loop reads CASKRDGSYEQYF. The CDR3 bases are TGTGCCAGCAAACGGGACGGAAGCTACGAGCAGTACTTC. The chain links TRBV7-9 to TRBJ2-7; D may be TRBD1 or TRBD2 (5 bases each). The V end was cut by 7 bases, the J end by 3 bases, with 13 bases between. This CDR3 is built from 13 residues. Per germline, CDR1 SEHNR and CDR2 FQNEAQ (reference sequence). The variable domain in full, completed from reference TRBV7-9 and TRBJ2-7, reads DTGVSQNPRHKITKRGQNVTFRCDPISEHNRLYWYRQTLGQGPEFLTYFQNEAQLEKSRLLSDRFSAERPKGSFSTLEIQRTEQGDSAMYLCASKRDGSYEQYFGPGTRLTVT.

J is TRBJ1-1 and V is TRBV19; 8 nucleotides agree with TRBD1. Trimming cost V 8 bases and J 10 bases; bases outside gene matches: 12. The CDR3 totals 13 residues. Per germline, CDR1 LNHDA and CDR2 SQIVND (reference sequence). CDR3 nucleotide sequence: TGTGCCAGTGGCCGACAGGGGTCGATAGGAGCTTTCTTT. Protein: CASGRQGSIGAFF. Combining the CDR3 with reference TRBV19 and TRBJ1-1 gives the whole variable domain DGGITQSPKYLFRKEGQNVTLSCEQNLNHDAMYWYRQDPGQGLRLIYYSQIVNDFQKGDIAEGYSVSREKKESFPLTVTSAQKNPTAFYLCASGRQGSIGAFFGQGTRLTVV.

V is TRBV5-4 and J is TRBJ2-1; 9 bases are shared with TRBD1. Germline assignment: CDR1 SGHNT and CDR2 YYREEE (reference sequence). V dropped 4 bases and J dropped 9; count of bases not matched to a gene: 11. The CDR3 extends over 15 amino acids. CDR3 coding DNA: TGTGCCAGCAGCCCCTCGGGACAGGGTGGGGGTGAGCAGTTCTTC. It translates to CASSPSGQGGGEQFF.

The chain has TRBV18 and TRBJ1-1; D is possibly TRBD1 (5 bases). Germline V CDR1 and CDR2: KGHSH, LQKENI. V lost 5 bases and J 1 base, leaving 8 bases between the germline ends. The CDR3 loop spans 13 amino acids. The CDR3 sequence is CASSIRENTEAFF. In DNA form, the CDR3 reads TGTGCCAGCTCAATCAGGGAGAACACTGAAGCTTTCTTT.

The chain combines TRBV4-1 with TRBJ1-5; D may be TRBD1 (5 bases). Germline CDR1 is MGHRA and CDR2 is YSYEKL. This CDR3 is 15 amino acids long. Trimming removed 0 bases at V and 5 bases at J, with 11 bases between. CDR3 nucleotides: TGCGCCAGCAGCCAAGAGACTCAGGGCTATCAGCCCCAGCATTTT. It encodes CASSQETQGYQPQHF.

CDR3: CASSSTATNEKLFF. The CDR3 DNA is TGTGCCAGCAGCTCGACAGCAACTAATGAAAAACTGTTTTTT. This sequence joins TRBV5-6 and TRBJ1-4, with TRBD1 as a possible D gene (5 bases). Germline-derived CDR1 and CDR2 are SGHDT and YYEEEE. CDR3 length equals 14 residues. V was cut by 3 bases and J by 0 bases, with 6 bases left in between.